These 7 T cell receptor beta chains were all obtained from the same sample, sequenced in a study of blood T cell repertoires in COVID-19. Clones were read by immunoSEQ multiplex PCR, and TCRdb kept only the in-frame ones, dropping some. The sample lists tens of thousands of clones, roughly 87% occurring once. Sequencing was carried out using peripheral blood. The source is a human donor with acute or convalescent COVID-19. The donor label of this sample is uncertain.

The chain's CDR3 is CASSEERTAYNEQFF. Written as DNA, the CDR3 is TGTGCCAGCAGTGAAGAGAGGACAGCTTACAATGAGCAGTTCTTC. V is TRBV2 and J is TRBJ2-1; maybe TRBD1 (6 bases). Per the germline V gene, CDR1 is SNHLY and CDR2 is FYNNEI. This CDR3 contains 15 residues. V was pared by 1 base and J by 4 bases, with 11 bases between.

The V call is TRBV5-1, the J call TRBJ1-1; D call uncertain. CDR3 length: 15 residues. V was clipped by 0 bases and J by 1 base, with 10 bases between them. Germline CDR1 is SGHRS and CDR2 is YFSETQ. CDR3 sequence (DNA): TGCGCCAGCAGCTTGGGAGTTTTCGAGAACACTGAAGCTTTCTTT. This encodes CASSLGVFENTEAFF.

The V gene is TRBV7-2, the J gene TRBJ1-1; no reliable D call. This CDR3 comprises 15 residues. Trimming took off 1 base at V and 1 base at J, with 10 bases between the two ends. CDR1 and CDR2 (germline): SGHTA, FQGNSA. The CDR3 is CASSLVTGWNTEAFF. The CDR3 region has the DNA TGTGCCAGCAGCTTAGTAACGGGGTGGAACACTGAAGCTTTCTTT.

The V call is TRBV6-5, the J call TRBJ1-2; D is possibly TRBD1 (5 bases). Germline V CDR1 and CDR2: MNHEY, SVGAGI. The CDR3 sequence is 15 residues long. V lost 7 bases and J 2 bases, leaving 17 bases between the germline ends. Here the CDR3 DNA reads TGTGCCAGCACAAATCGGGACTTCCAGAACTATGGCTACACCTTC. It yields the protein CASTNRDFQNYGYTF.

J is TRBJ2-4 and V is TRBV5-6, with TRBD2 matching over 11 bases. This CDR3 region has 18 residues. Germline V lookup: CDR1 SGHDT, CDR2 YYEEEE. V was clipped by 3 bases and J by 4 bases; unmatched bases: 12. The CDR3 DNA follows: TGTGCCAGCAGCTCGACCCCTGGGGCTAGCGGGGGGAAAAACATTCAGTACTTC. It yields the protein CASSSTPGASGGKNIQYF.

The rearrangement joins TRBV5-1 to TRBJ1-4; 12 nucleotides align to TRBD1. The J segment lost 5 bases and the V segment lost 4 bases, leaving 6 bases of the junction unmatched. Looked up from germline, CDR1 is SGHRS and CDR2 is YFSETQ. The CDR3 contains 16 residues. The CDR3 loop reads CASSKGQGASNEKLFF. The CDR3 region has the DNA TGCGCCAGCAGCAAGGGACAGGGGGCCTCAAATGAAAAACTGTTTTTT.

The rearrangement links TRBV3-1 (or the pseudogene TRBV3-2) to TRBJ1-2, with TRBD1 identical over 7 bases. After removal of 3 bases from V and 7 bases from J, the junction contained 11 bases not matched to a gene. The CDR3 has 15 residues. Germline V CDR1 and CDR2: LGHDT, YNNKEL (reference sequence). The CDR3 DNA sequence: TGTGCCAGCAGCCAGGCCTCGACAGGGAAAACTGGCTACACCTTC. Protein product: CASSQASTGKTGYTF.